Following are 20 T cell receptor beta chains from one sample sequenced in a study of T-cell memory formation after mild COVID-19. Each CDR3 protein is one row after TCRdb ran MiXCR on the 5' RACE reads. The profile shows about 470,000 distinct CDR3 sequences, around a quarter of them singletons. The sample taken for sequencing was PBMCs or a T cell subset sorted from them (not recorded which). These receptors originate from an adult woman who had mild COVID-19 (a few samples of this study predate the infection). Cell type and time point are not known.

This chain uses TRBV9 with TRBJ2-5; D perhaps matches TRBD1 (5 bases). This CDR3 comprises 14 residues. Germline values: CDR1 SGDLS, CDR2 YYNGEE. The ends were cut back, 0 bases at V and 1 base at J, with 7 bases in the middle. The CDR3 DNA follows: TGTGCCAGCAGCGTAGGGGGCATCCAAGAGACCCAGTACTTC. This sequence encodes CASSVGGIQETQYF.

V usage is TRBV9 and J usage is TRBJ2-4, with D tentatively TRBD1 or TRBD2 (7 bases each). Trimming shortened V by 4 bases and J by 7 bases, and 15 bases separated the two germline ends. The CDR3 extends over 14 amino acids. Germline assignment: CDR1 SGDLS and CDR2 YYNGEE. The CDR3 spells CASSPPGGANIQYF. As DNA, the CDR3 is TGTGCCAGCAGCCCCCCAGGGGGGGCCAACATTCAGTACTTC.

The rearrangement uses TRBV23-1 and TRBJ2-5, with 8 nucleotides matching TRBD2. TRBV23-1 is an ORF for which the function is uncertain. The CDR3 contains 16 residues. J lost 5 bases, V lost 8 bases, and 16 bases had no gene match. CDR3 DNA: TGCGCCAGCGCTCTCGGGGGGGCCGGGAATTATGAGACCCAGTACTTC. It is translated as CASALGGAGNYETQYF.

Relative to its sample, this clonotype is medium-sized (0.01 to 0.1%). This sequence joins TRBV19 and TRBJ1-1, with D maybe TRBD1 (6 bases). The CDR3 extends over 13 amino acids. Trimming removed 3 bases at V and 4 bases at J, with 9 bases between. The V gene's germline CDR1 is LNHDA and CDR2 SQIVND (reference sequence). The CDR3 DNA reads as TGTGCCAGTAGTATCGGAGGGGGCACTGAAGCTTTCTTT. Translated, it gives CASSIGGGTEAFF. The full variable domain, with the rest looked up from reference TRBV19 and TRBJ1-1, is DGGITQSPKYLFRKEGQNVTLSCEQNLNHDAMYWYRQDPGQGLRLIYYSQIVNDFQKGDIAEGYSVSREKKESFPLTVTSAQKNPTAFYLCASSIGGGTEAFFGQGTRLTVV.

The V call is TRBV11-2, the J call TRBJ2-7; 7 bases are a match to TRBD1. This CDR3 has 14 residues. After removal of 1 base from V and 6 bases from J, the junction contained 6 bases not matched to a gene. Germline V gives CDR1 SGHAT, CDR2 FQNNGV. The CDR3 loop is CASSLVAGTAEQYF. The DNA of the CDR3 is TGTGCCAGCAGCTTAGTGGCAGGGACAGCCGAGCAGTACTTC.

This clonotype was recorded a few times. The chain combines TRBV20-1 with TRBJ1-5; D uncertain. V lost 3 bases and J 1 base, leaving 19 bases between the germline ends. Germline V CDR1 and CDR2: DFQATT, SNEGSKA (reference sequence). This CDR3 region has 17 residues. Here the CDR3 reads CSASTLRLAESNQPQHF. The CDR3 coding sequence is TGCAGTGCTAGTACTTTGCGTCTGGCGGAAAGCAATCAGCCCCAGCATTTT.

This clonotype was counted a few times. The V gene is TRBV16, the J gene TRBJ2-1, with unresolved D. The CDR3 is made up of 15 amino acids. V was cut by 2 bases and J by 3 bases, with 11 bases left in between. The germline V gene has CDR1 KGHSY and CDR2 FQNENV. The DNA of the CDR3 is TGTGCCAGCAGCCAAGCTGCCAAAAACTACAATGAGCAGTTCTTC. It yields the protein CASSQAAKNYNEQFF. Based on the CDR3 plus reference TRBV16 and TRBJ2-1, the full variable domain is GEEVAQTPKHLVRGEGQKAKLYCAPIKGHSYVFWYQQVLKNEFKFLISFQNENVFDETGMPKERFSAKCLPNSPCSLEIQATKLEDSAVYFCASSQAAKNYNEQFFGPGTRLTVL.

This clonotype came up a few times. The chain has TRBV5-6 and TRBJ1-2; TRBD1 might be the D (6 bases). Germline V gives CDR1 SGHDT, CDR2 YYEEEE. The length of the CDR3 is 16 residues. Between the trimmed V and J ends, which lost 1 base and 3 bases, there was a span of 16 bases. CDR3 loop: CASSLTVQGNDYGYTF. CDR3 bases: TGTGCCAGCAGCTTGACGGTTCAGGGGAATGACTATGGCTACACCTTC.

In DNA, the CDR3 is TGCAGTGCTGACAGGGGGCGAAGTTGGGGGACTGAAGCTTTCTTT. Its translation is CSADRGRSWGTEAFF. The gene calls are TRBV20-1 and TRBJ1-1, with TRBD1 matching over 10 bases. V was clipped by 5 bases and J by 5 bases; unmatched bases: 11. This CDR3 comprises 15 residues. The germline CDR1 and CDR2 sequences are DFQATT and SNEGSKA (reference sequence).

This clonotype turned up a few times. The J gene is TRBJ1-5, the V gene TRBV27; D is ambiguous. Germline V gene lookup returns CDR1 MNHEY and CDR2 SMNVEV (reference sequence). The V end was cut by 6 bases, the J end by 0 bases, with 12 bases between. This CDR3 comprises 15 residues. As DNA, the CDR3 is TGTGCCAGCAGAAGTTTCGGGAATAGCAATCAGCCCCAGCATTTT. Amino acid sequence: CASRSFGNSNQPQHF.

There are a few counts of this clonotype. V gene TRBV24-1 combines with J gene TRBJ2-3; D may be TRBD2 (5 bases). This CDR3 comprises 13 residues. Germline assignment: CDR1 KGHDR and CDR2 SFDVKD. Trimming left V 9 bases short and J 2 bases short, with 11 bases between. DNA for the CDR3: TGTGCCACCTCCAGGCGGGCCACAGATACGCAGTATTTT. Its protein product is CATSRRATDTQYF.

The rearrangement uses TRBV30 and TRBJ2-2, with TRBD1 matching over 10 bases. The V gene's germline CDR1 is GTSNPN and CDR2 SVGIG (reference sequence). CDR3 length equals 15 residues. Trimming at V came to 5 bases and at J to 6 bases, leaving 9 bases not matched to a gene. The CDR3: CAWGPGTGVAGELFF. The CDR3 DNA reads as TGTGCCTGGGGTCCCGGGACAGGGGTGGCCGGGGAGCTGTTTTTT.

This chain joins TRBV6-2 or TRBV6-3 and TRBJ2-4; D call uncertain. The CDR3 contains 11 residues. The germline CDR1 and CDR2 sequences are MNHEY and SVGEGT. Trimming took off 5 bases at V and 9 bases at J, with 8 bases between the two ends. Here the CDR3 reads CASSRSTIQYF. The CDR3 DNA follows: TGTGCCAGCAGTAGGTCTACCATTCAGTACTTC.

This clonotype has more than one count but fewer than ten. This rearrangement joins TRBV20-1 to TRBJ1-3; 8 nucleotides agree with TRBD1. Trimming removed 7 bases from V and 0 bases from J; junction bases left unmatched: 5. Germline V CDR1 and CDR2: DFQATT, SNEGSKA (reference sequence). This CDR3 contains 14 residues. Here the CDR3 DNA reads TGCAGTGGCCGGACAGGGTCCTCTGGAAACACCATATATTTT. Residues: CSGRTGSSGNTIYF.

This CDR3 is CASSARQGNTGELFF. In DNA, the CDR3 is TGTGCCAGCAGCGCCCGACAGGGGAACACCGGGGAGCTGTTTTTT. This sequence joins TRBV7-9 and TRBJ2-2; 7 bases map to TRBD1. CDR1 is SEHNR and CDR2 is FQNEAQ in the germline V gene (reference sequence). This CDR3 is built from 15 residues. With V trimmed by 5 bases and J by 1 base, 4 bases remained unmatched.

The gene calls are TRBV12-3 or TRBV12-4 and TRBJ1-1; perhaps TRBD1 as D (5 bases). The CDR3 has 13 residues. V gave up 8 bases and J gave up 3 bases, with 13 bases separating them. The DNA for the CDR3 is TGTGCCAGCTTGGGAGACAGCCACACTGAAGCTTTCTTT. Translating gives CASLGDSHTEAFF.

The chain couples TRBV10-3 to TRBJ1-1, with D unclear. The length of the CDR3 is 11 residues. Germline CDR1 and CDR2: ENHRY and SYGVKD. The ends were cut back, 6 bases at V and 1 base at J, with 3 bases in the middle. The CDR3 here is CAIRGNTEAFF. The CDR3 DNA reads TGTGCCATCAGGGGGAACACTGAAGCTTTCTTT.

The J gene is TRBJ2-1, the V gene TRBV7-3, with D perhaps matching TRBD2 (6 bases). This CDR3 is 16 amino acids long. Germline V CDR1 and CDR2: SGHTA, FQGTGA. V was clipped by 2 bases and J by 7 bases, with 18 bases between them. CDR3 loop: CASSLVPAGINNEQFF. The CDR3 nucleotides are TGTGCCAGCAGCTTAGTCCCAGCGGGCATTAATAATGAGCAGTTCTTC.

This chain links TRBV5-1 with TRBJ2-3; TRBD1 matches at 8 bases. Germline V CDR1 and CDR2: SGHRS, YFSETQ. The CDR3 spans 15 residues. The V and J ends lost 4 bases and 3 bases, in that order; junction bases with no gene match: 7. CDR3 in DNA: TGCGCCAGCAGCGCCGGGACAGGAGGGACAGATACGCAGTATTTT. Amino acids: CASSAGTGGTDTQYF.

This clonotype was seen a few times. The chain uses TRBV7-9 and TRBJ2-7; TRBD1 aligns across 7 bases. With V trimmed by 2 bases and J by 2 bases, 21 bases remained unmatched. CDR3 length equals 20 residues. The germline CDR1 and CDR2 sequences are SEHNR and FQNEAQ (reference sequence). The DNA of the CDR3 is TGTGCCAGCAGCTTACCCTCACACCCCAATCCGGGACAGCCGCCCTACGAGCAGTACTTC. This sequence encodes CASSLPSHPNPGQPPYEQYF. The whole variable domain, remainder taken from reference TRBV7-9 and TRBJ2-7, is DTGVSQNPRHKITKRGQNVTFRCDPISEHNRLYWYRQTLGQGPEFLTYFQNEAQLEKSRLLSDRFSAERPKGSFSTLEIQRTEQGDSAMYLCASSLPSHPNPGQPPYEQYFGPGTRLTVT.